The text below deals with one T cell receptor beta chain. These data come from a study of blood T cell repertoires in COVID-19. Across the study: The samples span acute and convalescent COVID-19 from the United States, Italy and Spain. PBMCs, B-cell-depleted T cells, or T cells were the source of the cDNA or gDNA that made up the material.

In the authors' workflow: Scientists estimated how many nucleated cells there were by amplifying reference gene primers. Measured with immunoSEQ multiplex PCR; TCRdb has only the in-frame clones, and not every one. V, J and clone size are taken as reported in that table, and D and trimming were inferred from the DNA itself. In the table there are more than 95,000 clones, around 84% of which are singletons. V lost 4 bases and J lost 6; bases outside the gene matches: 9. The V gene's germline CDR1 is SGHVS and CDR2 FQNEAQ. The CDR3 sequence is 16 residues long. What was sequenced was peripheral blood. The chain recombines TRBV7-8 with TRBJ1-4, with 9 bases lining up with TRBD1. The TCR comes from a woman aged 55-69 years in a cohort sampled during active or convalescent COVID-19. CDR3 in DNA: TGTGCCAGCAGCTCCTCCAGGACAGGGGTAGATGAAAAACTGTTTTTT. Its translation: CASSSSRTGVDEKLFF.